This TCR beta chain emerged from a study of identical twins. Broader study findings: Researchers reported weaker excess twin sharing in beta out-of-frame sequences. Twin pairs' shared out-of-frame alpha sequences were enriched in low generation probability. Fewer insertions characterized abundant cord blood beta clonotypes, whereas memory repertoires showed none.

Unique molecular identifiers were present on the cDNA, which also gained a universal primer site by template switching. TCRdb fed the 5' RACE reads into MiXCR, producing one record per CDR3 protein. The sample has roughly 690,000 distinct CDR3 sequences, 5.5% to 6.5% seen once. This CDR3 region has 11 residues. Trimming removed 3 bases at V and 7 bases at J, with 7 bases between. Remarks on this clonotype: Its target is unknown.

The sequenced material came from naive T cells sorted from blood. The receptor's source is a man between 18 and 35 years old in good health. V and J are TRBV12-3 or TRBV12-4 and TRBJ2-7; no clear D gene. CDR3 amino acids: CASSFMGEQYF. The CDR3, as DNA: TGTGCCAGCAGTTTTATGGGGGAGCAGTACTTC.